Included here is one T cell receptor beta chain sequence, with context. This sample is part of a study of blood T cell repertoires in COVID-19. Across the study: Samples of COVID-19 (acute and convalescent) were obtained from the United States, Italy and Spain. In each case, the material was cDNA or gDNA derived from T cells, B-cell-depleted T cells, or PBMCs.

Per the germline V gene, CDR1 is LNHDA and CDR2 is SQIVND (reference sequence). The CDR3 contains 16 residues. V gave up 5 bases and J gave up 6 bases; unmatched junction bases: 11. Here immunoSEQ multiplex PCR was the method, and the copy in TCRdb shows in-frame clones only, minus some. The sample carries roughly 160,000 clones, 88% recorded once. The receptor was isolated from a man in his fifties or sixties who had recovered from COVID-19. This rearrangement joins TRBV19 to TRBJ2-7; 12 positions agree with TRBD1. Sequencing used peripheral blood. This CDR3 is CASSLRSGTGGSEQYF. CDR3 coding DNA: TGTGCCAGTAGTCTCCGGTCCGGGACAGGGGGCAGCGAGCAGTACTTC. Looking up the rest from reference TRBV19 and TRBJ2-7 gives the full variable domain: DGGITQSPKYLFRKEGQNVTLSCEQNLNHDAMYWYRQDPGQGLRLIYYSQIVNDFQKGDIAEGYSVSREKKESFPLTVTSAQKNPTAFYLCASSLRSGTGGSEQYFGPGTRLTVT.